This T cell receptor (beta chain) came from a study of blood T cell repertoires in COVID-19. Study details: Collection of acute and convalescent COVID-19 samples took place in the United States, Italy and Spain.

Clones were read by immunoSEQ multiplex PCR, and TCRdb kept only the in-frame ones, dropping some. The top ten hold 3% to 3.5% of the sample, which has some 200,000 clones, 80% to 85% seen once. This CDR3 spans 16 amino acids. J was trimmed by 7 bases and V by 4 bases; bases with no gene match: 14. Germline assignment: CDR1 SGHRS and CDR2 YFSETQ. The sequenced sample was peripheral blood. The clonotype comes from a woman aged 25-40 years who had recovered from COVID-19. The rearrangement uses TRBV5-1 and TRBJ2-1; 7 bases line up with TRBD2. This chain's CDR3 is CASSPPGGSASNEQFF. CDR3 nucleotides: TGCGCCAGCAGCCCTCCCGGCGGGAGTGCTTCTAATGAGCAGTTCTTC.